These 14 T cell receptor beta chains originate from one sample sequenced in a study of blood T cell repertoires in COVID-19 (dated by TCRdb to 2018 to 2021). To prepare the library, the immunoSEQ multiplex PCR assay was applied. Held by TCRdb, this immuneACCESS table contains in-frame sequences only and omits some clones. Under half of the omission traces to an unresolved V gene where checked; the cause of the rest is unknown. The sample table lists 55,000 to 80,000 clones, around nine tenths of them with a count of one. In total, the top ten clones hold 1% to 1.5% of the sample. Sequencing input: peripheral blood. These receptors came from an older woman with acute or convalescent COVID-19.

The rearrangement joins TRBV11-3 to TRBJ2-5; 7 bases are a match to TRBD2. The CDR3 extends over 13 amino acids. Germline V CDR1 and CDR2: SGHNT, YENEEA. With V trimmed by 5 bases and J by 6 bases, 6 bases remained unmatched. The CDR3 sequence: CASSPGGTQTQYF. As DNA, the CDR3 is TGTGCCAGCAGCCCGGGGGGAACCCAGACCCAGTACTTC.

The rearrangement uses TRBV6-2 or TRBV6-3 and TRBJ2-1, with D perhaps TRBD1 (5 bases). CDR1 and CDR2 (germline): MNHEY, SVGEGT. This CDR3 comprises 15 residues. Trimming left V 5 bases short and J 10 bases short, with 21 bases between. CDR3 DNA: TGTGCCAGCAGTAACCAGGGCCCACTCAGGTACGAGCAGTTCTTC. It is translated as CASSNQGPLRYEQFF.

The chain recombines TRBV15 with TRBJ2-1; 7 nucleotides align to TRBD1. The CDR3 runs 16 residues. Germline CDR1 is LNHNV and CDR2 is YYDKDF (reference sequence). Unmatched junction bases numbered 9, after V lost 5 bases and J lost 2 bases. The CDR3 region is CATSGPPRGTYNEQFF. In DNA, the CDR3 is TGTGCCACCAGCGGCCCTCCCAGGGGGACCTACAATGAGCAGTTCTTC.

J is TRBJ1-2 and V is TRBV12-3 or TRBV12-4; perhaps TRBD1 as D (5 bases). The ends were cut back, 5 bases at V and 2 bases at J, with 9 bases in the middle. The CDR3 extends over 13 amino acids. The CDR3 DNA is TGTGCCAGCAGTGTGACAGCCAACTATGGCTACACCTTC. This sequence encodes CASSVTANYGYTF.

The V and J genes are TRBV10-3 and TRBJ1-5; 9 bases line up with TRBD1. The junction had 8 bases not matched to a gene; V was cut back by 1 base and J by 4 bases. Germline V gene sequence: CDR1 ENHRY, CDR2 SYGVKD. This CDR3 is built from 17 residues. CDR3 nucleotides: TGTGCCATCAGTGAGTTCTCTTGGACAGGGGCGAATCAGCCCCAGCATTTT. Its translation is CAISEFSWTGANQPQHF.

The gene calls are TRBV5-4 and TRBJ1-2, with 9 bases lining up with TRBD1. The CDR3 has 17 residues. Trimming took 6 bases from V and 0 from J; bases not matched to a gene: 12. Looked up from germline, CDR1 is SGHNT and CDR2 is YYREEE (reference sequence). In DNA, the CDR3 is TGTGCCAGCACCCCCGGGACAGGGCAACGGGCTAACTATGGCTACACCTTC. Translating gives CASTPGTGQRANYGYTF.

The DNA for the CDR3 is TGTGCCGGTCGGGACAGGGCTGTCACTGAAGCTTTCTTT. The encoded protein is CAGRDRAVTEAFF. The gene calls are TRBV6-5 and TRBJ1-1; 9 nucleotides match TRBD1. The CDR3 is 13 residues long. Germline lookup yields CDR1 MNHEY and CDR2 SVGAGI. V gave up 11 bases and J gave up 4 bases; unmatched junction bases: 8.

The V call is TRBV6-1, the J call TRBJ1-5, with a possible D match to TRBD1 (5 bases). Trimming took off 0 bases at V and 1 base at J, with 13 bases between the two ends. The CDR3 extends over 17 amino acids. Germline CDR1 reads MNHNS; CDR2 reads SASEGT. The chain's CDR3 is CASSEAVAGISNQPQHF. Here the CDR3 DNA reads TGTGCCAGCAGTGAAGCCGTCGCAGGGATAAGCAATCAGCCCCAGCATTTT.

The CDR3 DNA sequence: TGTGCCAGCAGTTACGGCGGGAACTACAACAATGAGCAGTTCTTC. Protein product: CASSYGGNYNNEQFF. The chain couples TRBV6-5 to TRBJ2-1; D may be TRBD2 (6 bases). V was trimmed by 2 bases and J by 5 bases, leaving 13 bases between them. Germline CDR1 MNHEY, CDR2 SVGAGI. The CDR3 extends over 15 amino acids.

The chain links TRBV2 to TRBJ1-2; no clear D. V lost 4 bases to trimming and J lost 2 bases, with 14 bases between them. Germline loops: CDR1 SNHLY, CDR2 FYNNEI. CDR3 length: 15 residues. The CDR3 DNA reads TGTGCCAGCAGTGGGGTCAGGTTCGCAAACTATGGCTACACCTTC. This gives the protein CASSGVRFANYGYTF.

The chain uses TRBV29-1 and TRBJ1-2, with 9 bases aligning to TRBD1. CDR3 length equals 13 residues. Germline values: CDR1 SQVTM, CDR2 ANQGSEA. In nucleotides, the CDR3 is TGCAGGGCGGGTCCACAGGGGGCGATGGGCTACACCTTC. This encodes CRAGPQGAMGYTF. The full variable domain, with the rest looked up from reference TRBV29-1 and TRBJ1-2, is SAVISQKPSRDICQRGTSLTIQCQVDSQVTMMFWYRQQPGQSLTLIATANQGSEATYESGFVIDKFPISRPNLTFSTLTVSNMSPEDSSIYLCRAGPQGAMGYTFGSGTRLTVV.

This chain joins TRBV9 and TRBJ1-4; D may be TRBD1 (5 bases). The CDR3 runs to 15 residues. Germline CDR1 reads SGDLS; CDR2 reads YYNGEE. The V end lost 3 bases, the J end lost 3 bases, and 12 bases lay between the germline ends. CDR3 amino acids: CASSAQGGSNEKLFF. As DNA, the CDR3 is TGTGCCAGCAGCGCGCAGGGAGGCTCTAATGAAAAACTGTTTTTT.

This clone was picked up a small number of times. The chain recombines TRBV5-5 with TRBJ1-2; TRBD1 aligns across 11 bases. The CDR3 spans 17 residues. In germline, CDR1 is SGHKS, CDR2 YYEKEE (reference sequence). With 2 bases clipped from V and 2 bases from J, the junction kept 8 bases outside the gene matches. The DNA of the CDR3 is TGTGCCAGCAGCTTCCCGGGACAGGGGGGACTAAACTATGGCTACACCTTC. It is translated as CASSFPGQGGLNYGYTF. Together with reference TRBV5-5 and TRBJ1-2, the CDR3 gives the full variable domain: DAGVTQSPTHLIKTRGQQVTLRCSPISGHKSVSWYQQVLGQGPQFIFQYYEKEERGRGNFPDRFSARQFPNYSSELNVNALLLGDSALYLCASSFPGQGGLNYGYTFGSGTRLTVV.

With regard to this clone: Additional DNA sequences in this sample encode the identical CDR3. The chain carries TRBV5-4 and TRBJ2-1, with D maybe TRBD2 (6 bases). This CDR3 has 16 residues. Per germline, CDR1 SGHNT and CDR2 YYREEE (reference sequence). V lost 7 bases to trimming and J lost 4 bases, with 21 bases between them. CDR3 DNA: TGTGCCAGCTTCCCGCGAGCAGGAGGGAGTTACAATGAGCAGTTCTTC. Encoded protein: CASFPRAGGSYNEQFF. The full variable domain, completed using reference TRBV5-4 and TRBJ2-1, is ETGVTQSPTHLIKTRGQQVTLRCSSQSGHNTVSWYQQALGQGPQFIFQYYREEENGRGNFPPRFSGLQFPNYSSELNVNALELDDSALYLCASFPRAGGSYNEQFFGPGTRLTVL.